The 17 T cell receptor beta chains listed next were all sequenced from one sample in a study of blood T cell repertoires in COVID-19. Libraries were prepared by immunoSEQ multiplex PCR; TCRdb keeps only in-frame clonotypes and omits some of them. The profile shows 430,000 or so clones, roughly 84% of them singletons. The specimen was PBMCs or T cells enriched from blood (not recorded which). The receptors shown here come from a woman under 30 who had been exposed to COVID-19.

In its sample, this clone was seen once. The J gene is TRBJ2-3, the V gene TRBV13; possible D gene TRBD1, 6 bases. V lost 6 bases and J lost 3, with 31 bases in between. CDR3 size: 20 residues. In germline, CDR1 is PRHDT, CDR2 FYEKMQ (reference sequence). The CDR3 DNA sequence: TGTGCCAGCAGGTGGGTGGCCTCAACCGACAGGCCAGGCCAGACAGATACGCAGTATTTT. As protein: CASRWVASTDRPGQTDTQYF.

The V call is TRBV23-1, the J call TRBJ2-4, with 14 bases identical to TRBD2. TRBV23-1 has ORF status, its function being uncertain. This CDR3 is built from 23 residues. The V and J ends lost 4 bases and 0 bases, in that order; junction bases with no gene match: 20. The CDR3 is CASSRNQWPGTSGRVGAKNIQYF. The CDR3 DNA reads as TGCGCCAGCAGTCGCAATCAGTGGCCCGGGACTAGCGGGAGAGTCGGAGCCAAAAACATTCAGTACTTC.

The chain employs TRBV2 and TRBJ2-7, with D maybe TRBD1 (6 bases). Trimming took off 6 bases at V and 0 bases at J, with 15 bases between the two ends. The CDR3 has 15 residues. CDR1 SNHLY and CDR2 FYNNEI come from the germline V gene. For the CDR3, the DNA is TGTGCCAGCAGAGCTTCCGGGACACCCTCCTACGAGCAGTACTTC. Translated, it gives CASRASGTPSYEQYF.

This clone was observed once. Other nucleotide sequences from this sample produce the same CDR3. The chain uses TRBV20-1 and TRBJ1-2; D is possibly TRBD1 (6 bases). The CDR3 is made up of 11 amino acids. V shed 6 bases and J shed 2 bases, with 7 bases lying between them. Germline V lookup: CDR1 DFQATT, CDR2 SNEGSKA (reference sequence). CDR3 in DNA: TGCAGTGCAGGACAGAACTATGGCTACACCTTC. Protein sequence: CSAGQNYGYTF.

V and J are TRBV11-2 and TRBJ1-2; D not certain. Germline CDR1 is SGHAT and CDR2 is FQNNGV. This CDR3 comprises 16 residues. V lost 0 bases and J lost 6, with 17 bases in between. DNA of the CDR3: TGTGCCAGCAGCTTAGATCTTCCAGAACCGCTTCATGGCTACACCTTC. Its protein product is CASSLDLPEPLHGYTF.

CDR3 loop: CASRAGKAPNSPLHF. Here the CDR3 DNA reads TGTGCCAGCAGGGCAGGGAAGGCCCCTAATTCACCCCTCCACTTT. The chain couples TRBV2 to TRBJ1-6; D may be TRBD1 (5 bases). V lost 6 bases and J 6 bases, leaving 15 bases between the germline ends. Looked up from germline, CDR1 is SNHLY and CDR2 is FYNNEI. The CDR3 sequence is 15 residues long.

This clone showed up just once. The rearrangement joins TRBV28 to TRBJ2-1; possibly TRBD1 for D (6 bases). CDR3 length: 15 amino acids. V gave up 5 bases and J gave up 2 bases, with 13 bases separating them. Germline CDR1 is MDHEN and CDR2 is SYDVKM. DNA of the CDR3: TGTGCCAGCAGTCCCCGAGGGGGACCCTACAATGAGCAGTTCTTC. Translating it yields CASSPRGGPYNEQFF. The complete variable domain, with remaining parts taken from reference TRBV28 and TRBJ2-1, reads DVKVTQSSRYLVKRTGEKVFLECVQDMDHENMFWYRQDPGLGLRLIYFSYDVKMKEKGDIPEGYSVSREKKERFSLILESASTNQTSMYLCASSPRGGPYNEQFFGPGTRLTVL.

The chain couples TRBV5-6 to TRBJ1-6; tentatively, D is TRBD1 (5 bases). Trimming stripped 2 bases from V and 6 bases from J, with 9 bases between. CDR1 SGHDT and CDR2 YYEEEE come from the germline V gene. This CDR3 is 14 amino acids long. Here the CDR3 reads CASSFQGPNSPLHF. The CDR3, as DNA: TGTGCCAGCAGCTTCCAGGGCCCTAATTCACCCCTCCACTTT.

As regards this clone: The same CDR3 can be traced to other DNA sequences in this sample. The rearrangement joins TRBV28 to TRBJ2-3, with 7 positions matching TRBD1. Germline CDR1 and CDR2: MDHEN and SYDVKM. The V segment lost 6 bases and the J segment 0 bases; nucleotides outside the gene matches: 0. The CDR3 has 13 amino acids. The CDR3 region has the DNA TGTGCCAGCAGGGACAGGAGCACAGATACGCAGTATTTT. Amino acid sequence: CASRDRSTDTQYF.

Regarding this clone: The sample contains more than one DNA sequence encoding this CDR3. This rearrangement joins TRBV19 to TRBJ1-1; D may be TRBD1 (6 bases). The germline gives CDR1 LNHDA, CDR2 SQIVND (reference sequence). The CDR3 loop spans 14 amino acids. V lost 5 bases to trimming and J lost 5 bases, with 15 bases between them. CDR3 protein: CASSLGQGNTEAFF. The CDR3 DNA follows: TGTGCCAGTAGTTTGGGGCAGGGGAATACTGAAGCTTTCTTT.

This chain joins TRBV5-1 and TRBJ2-3; possibly TRBD2 for D (6 bases). This CDR3 comprises 15 residues. CDR1 is SGHRS, CDR2 YFSETQ, per germline. V dropped 5 bases and J dropped 0 bases, with 13 bases sitting between them. CDR3 bases: TGCGCCAGCAGTTACGGGACTCCTAGCACAGATACGCAGTATTTT. It is translated as CASSYGTPSTDTQYF.

The genes are TRBV2 and TRBJ1-6; 7 bases align to TRBD1. After removal of 3 bases from V and 11 bases from J, the junction contained 7 bases not matched to a gene. CDR3 length: 14 residues. Germline values: CDR1 SNHLY, CDR2 FYNNEI. CDR3 sequence: CASSEIGTAAPLHF. CDR3 nucleotides: TGTGCCAGCAGTGAGATAGGGACAGCAGCACCCCTCCACTTT. The whole variable domain, filled in from reference TRBV2 and TRBJ1-6, reads EPEVTQTPSHQVTQMGQEVILRCVPISNHLYFYWYRQILGQKVEFLVSFYNNEISEKSEIFDDQFSVERPDGSNFTLKIRSTKLEDSAMYFCASSEIGTAAPLHFGNGTRLTVT.

The J gene is TRBJ2-1, the V gene TRBV10-3, with a weak D call TRBD2 (5 bases). This CDR3 is built from 13 residues. In germline, CDR1 is ENHRY, CDR2 SYGVKD. Trimming pared 0 bases from V and 9 bases from J, leaving 9 bases between. CDR3 nucleotide sequence: TGTGCCATCAGTGAGTCGCGGGCGGTTGAGCAGTTCTTC. Protein product: CAISESRAVEQFF.

The rearrangement joins TRBV29-1 to TRBJ2-3; 11 bases fit TRBD2. Germline V CDR1 and CDR2: SQVTM, ANQGSEA. The CDR3 loop spans 14 amino acids. The CDR3 region is CSSRLAGSTDTQYF. Written as DNA, the CDR3 is TGCAGTTCACGACTAGCGGGGAGCACAGATACGCAGTATTTT.

This chain links TRBV3-1 (or the pseudogene TRBV3-2) with TRBJ1-6; 8 bases map to TRBD1. Germline CDR1 LGHDT, CDR2 YNNKEL (reference sequence). With V trimmed by 1 base and J by 7 bases, 3 bases remained unmatched. There are 15 residues in the CDR3. In DNA, the CDR3 is TGTGCCAGCAGCCAAGGCTCAGGGGGCAATTCACCCCTCCACTTT. Translation gives CASSQGSGGNSPLHF.

The table lists this clone with a few counts. The chain uses TRBV18 and TRBJ1-1; no definite D call. Trimming shortened V by 1 base and J by 5 bases, and 14 bases separated the two germline ends. From germline, CDR1 is KGHSH and CDR2 LQKENI. CDR3 length equals 15 residues. This CDR3 is CASSPRTTVGTEAFF. CDR3 nucleotides: TGTGCCAGCTCACCACGAACTACGGTTGGGACTGAAGCTTTCTTT. Using reference TRBV18 and TRBJ1-1 for the parts outside the CDR3, the full variable domain is NAGVMQNPRHLVRRRGQEARLRCSPMKGHSHVYWYRQLPEEGLKFMVYLQKENIIDESGMPKERFSAEFPKEGPSILRIQQVVRGDSAAYFCASSPRTTVGTEAFFGQGTRLTVV.

This sequence joins TRBV15 and TRBJ1-5; TRBD1 matches at 8 bases. Unmatched junction bases numbered 9, after V lost 5 bases and J lost 0 bases. CDR3 length equals 17 residues. The germline V gene has CDR1 LNHNV and CDR2 YYDKDF (reference sequence). The CDR3 DNA reads TGTGCCACCAGCGGTTACTGGGACAGGTATAGCAATCAGCCCCAGCATTTT. The encoded protein is CATSGYWDRYSNQPQHF.